This T cell receptor beta chain stems from a study of blood T cell repertoires in COVID-19. Turning to the study itself: The United States, Italy and Spain provided the acute and convalescent COVID-19 samples. Nucleic acid was either cDNA or gDNA, and it came from T cells, B-cell-depleted T cells, or PBMCs.

The length of the CDR3 is 16 residues. The germline CDR1 and CDR2 sequences are SGDLS and YYNGEE. V lost 3 bases and J lost 0, with 13 bases in between. Original methodology: From reference gene primer amplification, estimates of nucleated cell counts were derived. Only in-frame clones appear in the TCRdb table, and some are missing; sequencing was by immunoSEQ multiplex PCR. V and J calls and clone size are those listed in that table; D and trimming were worked out from the DNA. The profile shows around 400,000 clones, 80% to 90% of them singletons. This receptor was obtained from a man in his forties or fifties with acute or convalescent COVID-19. Material: peripheral blood. V usage is TRBV9 and J usage is TRBJ1-3, with D maybe TRBD1 (6 bases). CDR3 amino acids: CASSERDTLSGNTIYF. The CDR3 nucleotides read TGTGCCAGCAGCGAGAGGGACACTCTCTCTGGAAACACCATATATTTT.